Sequencing of this T cell receptor (beta chain) was carried out in a study of shared clonotypes between healthy human individuals. Study-level background: Each donor's CD4 naive and CD4 memory cells filled three plates apiece, CD8 naive two, and CD8 memory one.

Study-wide results and caveats: When naive CD4 clonotypes were compared across a few donors, 5% to 5.5% were shared.

CDR3 size: 16 residues. The V gene end was trimmed by 6 bases and the J gene end by 9 bases; junction bases not matched to a gene: 11. The germline gives CDR1 MDHEN, CDR2 SYDVKM. As for this clone: What it binds is not known.

Measured with immunoSEQ multiplex PCR; TCRdb has only the in-frame clones, and not every one. The table records 2 million to 2.5 million clones, 85% to 95% of them present only once. The chain employs TRBV28 and TRBJ2-1, with TRBD2 matching over 13 bases. The source material was naive CD4+ T cells from PBMCs. Subset: CD45RA+ positively selected. The TCR was taken from a man younger than 35 in good health. Some clones in this sample may be carry-over from other donors' samples. CDR3 DNA sequence: TGTGCCAGCAGAAGGCCGGGACTAGCGGGATTTAGTGAGCAGTTCTTC. It yields the protein CASRRPGLAGFSEQFF.